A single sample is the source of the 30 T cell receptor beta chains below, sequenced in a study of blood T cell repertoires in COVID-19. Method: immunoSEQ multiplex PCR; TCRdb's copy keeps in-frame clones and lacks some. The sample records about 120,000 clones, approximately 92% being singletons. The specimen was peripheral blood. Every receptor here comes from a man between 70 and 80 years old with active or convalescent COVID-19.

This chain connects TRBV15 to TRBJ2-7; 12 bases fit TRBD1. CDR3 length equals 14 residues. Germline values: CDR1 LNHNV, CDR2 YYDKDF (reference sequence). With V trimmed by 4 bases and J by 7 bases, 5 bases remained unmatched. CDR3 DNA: TGTGCCACCAGCACGGGACAGGGGGCGGTGGAGCAGTACTTC. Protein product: CATSTGQGAVEQYF. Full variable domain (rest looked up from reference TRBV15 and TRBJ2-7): DAMVIQNPRYQVTQFGKPVTLSCSQTLNHNVMYWYQQKSSQAPKLLFHYYDKDFNNEADTPDNFQSRRPNTSFCFLDIRSPGLGDTAMYLCATSTGQGAVEQYFGPGTRLTVT.

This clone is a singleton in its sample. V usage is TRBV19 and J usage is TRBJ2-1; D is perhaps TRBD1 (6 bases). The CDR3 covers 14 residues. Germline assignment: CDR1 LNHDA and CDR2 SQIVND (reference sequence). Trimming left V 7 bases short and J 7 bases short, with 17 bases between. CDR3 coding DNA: TGTGCCAGTAAGGGGGAAGCGGCATTTAATGAGCAGTTCTTC. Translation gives CASKGEAAFNEQFF.

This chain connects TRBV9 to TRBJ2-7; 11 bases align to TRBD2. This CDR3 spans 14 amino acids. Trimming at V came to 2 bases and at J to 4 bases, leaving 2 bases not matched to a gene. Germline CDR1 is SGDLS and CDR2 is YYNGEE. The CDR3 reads CASSVGTSGYEQYF. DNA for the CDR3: TGTGCCAGCAGCGTCGGGACTAGCGGTTACGAGCAGTACTTC.

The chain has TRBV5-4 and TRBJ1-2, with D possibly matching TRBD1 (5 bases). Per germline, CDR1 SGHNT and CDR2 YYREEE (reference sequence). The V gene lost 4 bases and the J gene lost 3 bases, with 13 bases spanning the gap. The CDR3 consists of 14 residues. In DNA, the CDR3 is TGTGCCAGCAGCCCCGCGGGGGGGTACTATGGCTACACCTTC. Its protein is CASSPAGGYYGYTF.

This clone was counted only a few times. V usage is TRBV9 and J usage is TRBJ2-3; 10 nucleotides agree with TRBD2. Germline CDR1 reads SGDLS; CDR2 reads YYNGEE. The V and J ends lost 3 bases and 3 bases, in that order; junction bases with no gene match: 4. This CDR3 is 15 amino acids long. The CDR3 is CASSASGRKTDTQYF. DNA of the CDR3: TGTGCCAGCAGCGCTAGCGGGAGAAAAACAGATACGCAGTATTTT.

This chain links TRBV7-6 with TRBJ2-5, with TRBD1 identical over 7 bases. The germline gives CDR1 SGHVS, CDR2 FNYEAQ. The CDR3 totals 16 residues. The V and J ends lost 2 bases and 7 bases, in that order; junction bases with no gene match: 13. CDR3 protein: CASSLSGQTHPRTQYF. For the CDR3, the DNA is TGTGCCAGCAGCTTATCGGGACAGACACATCCACGGACCCAGTACTTC.

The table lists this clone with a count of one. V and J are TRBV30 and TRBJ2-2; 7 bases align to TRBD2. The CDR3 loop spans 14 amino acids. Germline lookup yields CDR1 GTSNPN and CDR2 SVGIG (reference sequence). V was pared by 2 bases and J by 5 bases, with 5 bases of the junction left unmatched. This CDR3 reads CAWSRDSGTGELFF. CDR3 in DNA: TGTGCCTGGAGTCGAGATAGCGGGACCGGGGAGCTGTTTTTT. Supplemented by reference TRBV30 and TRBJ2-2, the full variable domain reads SQTIHQWPATLVQPVGSPLSLECTVEGTSNPNLYWYRQAAGRGLQLLFYSVGIGQISSEVPQNLSASRPQDRQFILSSKKLLLSDSGFYLCAWSRDSGTGELFFGEGSRLTVL.

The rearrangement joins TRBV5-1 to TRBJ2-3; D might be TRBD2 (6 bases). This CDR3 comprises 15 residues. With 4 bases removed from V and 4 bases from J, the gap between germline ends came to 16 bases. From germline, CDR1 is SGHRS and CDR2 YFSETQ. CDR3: CASSPPTGGPDTQYF. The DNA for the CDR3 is TGCGCCAGCAGCCCCCCCACTGGAGGGCCAGATACGCAGTATTTT.

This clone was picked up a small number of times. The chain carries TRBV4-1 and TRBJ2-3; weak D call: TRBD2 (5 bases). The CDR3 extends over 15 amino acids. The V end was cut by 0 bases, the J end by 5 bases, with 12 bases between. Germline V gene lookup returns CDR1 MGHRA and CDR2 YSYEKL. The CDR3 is CASSQDILAGDTQYF. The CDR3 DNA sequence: TGCGCCAGCAGCCAAGATATCCTAGCTGGAGATACGCAGTATTTT.

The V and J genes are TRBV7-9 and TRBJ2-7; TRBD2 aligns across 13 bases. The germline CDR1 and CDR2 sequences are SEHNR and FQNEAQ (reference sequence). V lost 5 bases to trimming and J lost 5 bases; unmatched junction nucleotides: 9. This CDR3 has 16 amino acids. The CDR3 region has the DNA TGTGCCAGCAGCGAACTAGCGGGAGGGTATAGGGACGAGCAGTACTTC. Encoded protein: CASSELAGGYRDEQYF.

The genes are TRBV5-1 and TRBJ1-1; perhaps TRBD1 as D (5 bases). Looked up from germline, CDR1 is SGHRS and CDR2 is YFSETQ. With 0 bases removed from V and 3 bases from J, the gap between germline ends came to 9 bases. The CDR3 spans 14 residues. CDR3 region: CASSLEIRDTEAFF. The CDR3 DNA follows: TGCGCCAGCAGCTTGGAAATCAGGGACACTGAAGCTTTCTTT.

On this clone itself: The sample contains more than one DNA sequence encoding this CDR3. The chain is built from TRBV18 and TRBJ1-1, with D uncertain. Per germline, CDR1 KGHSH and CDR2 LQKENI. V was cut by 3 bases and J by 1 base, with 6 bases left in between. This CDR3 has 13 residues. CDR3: CASSPGQNTEAFF. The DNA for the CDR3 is TGTGCCAGCTCACCGGGCCAGAACACTGAAGCTTTCTTT. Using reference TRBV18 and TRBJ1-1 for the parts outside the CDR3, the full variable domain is NAGVMQNPRHLVRRRGQEARLRCSPMKGHSHVYWYRQLPEEGLKFMVYLQKENIIDESGMPKERFSAEFPKEGPSILRIQQVVRGDSAAYFCASSPGQNTEAFFGQGTRLTVV.

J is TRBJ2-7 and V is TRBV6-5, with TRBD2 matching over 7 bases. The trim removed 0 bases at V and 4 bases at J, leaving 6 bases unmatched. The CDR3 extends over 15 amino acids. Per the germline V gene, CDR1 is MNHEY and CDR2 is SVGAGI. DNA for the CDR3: TGTGCCAGCAGTTACTCGAGGCAGGGAGGGTACGAGCAGTACTTC. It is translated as CASSYSRQGGYEQYF.

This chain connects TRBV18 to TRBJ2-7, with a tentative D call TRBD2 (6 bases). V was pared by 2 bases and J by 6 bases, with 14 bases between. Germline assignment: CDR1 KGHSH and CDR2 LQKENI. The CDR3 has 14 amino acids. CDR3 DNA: TGTGCCAGCTCACCAGGGTGGGAGGCGCCCGAGCAGTACTTC. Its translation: CASSPGWEAPEQYF.

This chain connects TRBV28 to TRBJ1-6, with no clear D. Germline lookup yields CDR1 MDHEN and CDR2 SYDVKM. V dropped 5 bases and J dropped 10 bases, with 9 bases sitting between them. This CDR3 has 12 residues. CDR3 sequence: CASSPQRSPLHF. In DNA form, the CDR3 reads TGTGCCAGCAGTCCTCAGCGGTCACCCCTCCACTTT.

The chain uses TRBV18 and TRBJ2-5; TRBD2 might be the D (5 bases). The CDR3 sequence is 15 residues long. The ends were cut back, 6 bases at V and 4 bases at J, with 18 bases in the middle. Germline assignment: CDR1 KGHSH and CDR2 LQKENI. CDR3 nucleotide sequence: TGTGCCAGCTCGAAAGTCGGGGTTACGAGAGAGACCCAGTACTTC. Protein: CASSKVGVTRETQYF.

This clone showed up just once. The CDR3, as DNA: TGTGCCAGCAGCGTAGGTGCTAGCGGGAGTCCCGGGGAGCTGTTTTTT. Amino acids: CASSVGASGSPGELFF. V is TRBV9 and J is TRBJ2-2; 10 bases are a match to TRBD2. The germline CDR1 and CDR2 sequences are SGDLS and YYNGEE. The CDR3 consists of 16 residues. Germline trimming cut 0 bases from V and 6 bases from J; bases unmatched to any gene: 5.

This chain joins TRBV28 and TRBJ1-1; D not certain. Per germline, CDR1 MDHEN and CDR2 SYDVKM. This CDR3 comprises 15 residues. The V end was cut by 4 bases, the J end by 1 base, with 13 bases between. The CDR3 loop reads CASSSPWPKNTEAFF. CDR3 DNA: TGTGCCAGCAGTTCCCCGTGGCCCAAGAACACTGAAGCTTTCTTT.

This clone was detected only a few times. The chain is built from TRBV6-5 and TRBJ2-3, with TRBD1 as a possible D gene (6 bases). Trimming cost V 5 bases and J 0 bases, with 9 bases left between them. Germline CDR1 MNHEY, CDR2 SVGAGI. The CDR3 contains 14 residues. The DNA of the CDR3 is TGTGCCAGCAGTCGGACAGTTAGCACAGATACGCAGTATTTT. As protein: CASSRTVSTDTQYF.

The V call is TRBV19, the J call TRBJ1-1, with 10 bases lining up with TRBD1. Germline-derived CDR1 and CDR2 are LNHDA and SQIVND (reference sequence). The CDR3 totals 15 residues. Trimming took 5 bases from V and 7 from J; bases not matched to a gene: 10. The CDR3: CASSSRTGGVSEAFF. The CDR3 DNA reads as TGTGCCAGTAGTTCCCGGACAGGGGGAGTGAGTGAAGCTTTCTTT.

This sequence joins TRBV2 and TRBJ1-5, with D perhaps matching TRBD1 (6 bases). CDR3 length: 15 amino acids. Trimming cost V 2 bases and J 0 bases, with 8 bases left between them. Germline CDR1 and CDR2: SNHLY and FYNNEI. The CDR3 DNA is TGTGCCAGCAGTGAACAGGGGACTAGCAATCAGCCCCAGCATTTT. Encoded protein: CASSEQGTSNQPQHF.

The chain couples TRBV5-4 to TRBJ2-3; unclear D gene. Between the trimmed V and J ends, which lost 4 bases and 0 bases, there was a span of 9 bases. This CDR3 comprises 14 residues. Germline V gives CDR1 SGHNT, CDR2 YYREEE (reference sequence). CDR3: CASSKTGSTDTQYF. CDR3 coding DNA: TGTGCCAGCAGCAAAACGGGTAGCACAGATACGCAGTATTTT. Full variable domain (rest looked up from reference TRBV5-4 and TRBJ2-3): ETGVTQSPTHLIKTRGQQVTLRCSSQSGHNTVSWYQQALGQGPQFIFQYYREEENGRGNFPPRFSGLQFPNYSSELNVNALELDDSALYLCASSKTGSTDTQYFGPGTRLTVL.

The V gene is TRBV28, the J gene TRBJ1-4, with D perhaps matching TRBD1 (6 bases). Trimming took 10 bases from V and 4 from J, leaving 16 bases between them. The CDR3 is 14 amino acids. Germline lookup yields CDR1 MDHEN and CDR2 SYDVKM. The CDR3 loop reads CATEVDRVNEKLFF. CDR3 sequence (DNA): TGTGCCACCGAGGTGGACAGAGTTAATGAAAAACTGTTTTTT. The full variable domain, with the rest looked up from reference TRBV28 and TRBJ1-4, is DVKVTQSSRYLVKRTGEKVFLECVQDMDHENMFWYRQDPGLGLRLIYFSYDVKMKEKGDIPEGYSVSREKKERFSLILESASTNQTSMYLCATEVDRVNEKLFFGSGTQLSVL.

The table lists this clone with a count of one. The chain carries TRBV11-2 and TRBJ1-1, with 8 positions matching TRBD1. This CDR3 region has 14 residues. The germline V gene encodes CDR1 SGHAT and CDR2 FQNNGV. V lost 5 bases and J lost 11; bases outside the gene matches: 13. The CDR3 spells CASSRGTGPRGAFF. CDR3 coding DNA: TGTGCCAGCAGCCGCGGGACAGGCCCCCGGGGGGCTTTCTTT.

For the CDR3, the DNA is TGCGCCAGCAGTTCTCCACCGGGACAGGGGTACACAGATACGCAGTATTTT. It is translated as CASSSPPGQGYTDTQYF. This chain links TRBV5-1 with TRBJ2-3, with 10 positions matching TRBD1. Trimming at V came to 5 bases and at J to 2 bases, leaving 11 bases not matched to a gene. The CDR3 is 17 residues long. Germline values: CDR1 SGHRS, CDR2 YFSETQ.

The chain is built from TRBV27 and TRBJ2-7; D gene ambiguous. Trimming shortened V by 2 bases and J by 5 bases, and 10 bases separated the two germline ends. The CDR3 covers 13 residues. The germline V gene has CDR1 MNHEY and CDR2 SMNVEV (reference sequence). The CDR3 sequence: CASSLRPGHEQYF. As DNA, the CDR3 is TGTGCCAGCAGTTTAAGGCCAGGCCACGAGCAGTACTTC.

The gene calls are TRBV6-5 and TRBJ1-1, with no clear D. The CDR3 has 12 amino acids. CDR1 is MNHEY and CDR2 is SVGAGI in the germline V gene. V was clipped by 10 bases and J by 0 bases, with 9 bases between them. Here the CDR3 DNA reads TGTGCCACCGGTACCATGAACACTGAAGCTTTCTTT. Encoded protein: CATGTMNTEAFF.

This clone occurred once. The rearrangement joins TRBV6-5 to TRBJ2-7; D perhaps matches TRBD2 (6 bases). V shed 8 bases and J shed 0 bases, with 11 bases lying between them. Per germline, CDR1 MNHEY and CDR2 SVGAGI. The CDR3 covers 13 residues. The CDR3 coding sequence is TGTGCCAGCTCTGGAGGGACCTCCTACGAGCAGTACTTC. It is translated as CASSGGTSYEQYF.

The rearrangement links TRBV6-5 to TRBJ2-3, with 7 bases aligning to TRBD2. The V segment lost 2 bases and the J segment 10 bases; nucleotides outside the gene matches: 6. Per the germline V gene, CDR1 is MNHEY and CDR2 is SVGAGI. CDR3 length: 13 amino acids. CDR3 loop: CASSYAGAPSQYF. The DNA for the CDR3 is TGTGCCAGCAGTTACGCGGGAGCCCCTTCGCAGTATTTT.

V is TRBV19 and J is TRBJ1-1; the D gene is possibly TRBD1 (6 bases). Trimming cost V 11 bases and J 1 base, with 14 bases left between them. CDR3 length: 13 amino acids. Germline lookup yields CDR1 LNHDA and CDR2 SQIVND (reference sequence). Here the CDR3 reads CAAQRGRNTEAFF. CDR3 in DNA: TGTGCCGCGCAGAGGGGGAGGAACACTGAAGCTTTCTTT.